The rows below give T cell receptor beta chains drawn from one sample of a study of T cells after yellow fever vaccination. Each CDR3 protein is one row after TCRdb ran MiXCR on the 5' RACE reads. The table shows fewer than 350,000 distinct CDR3 sequences, with 3.5% to 4.5% occurring only once. The sequencing used PBMCs, collected 15 days after the yellow fever booster vaccination. All receptors come from a man younger than 35 who received the YFV17D yellow fever vaccine. Both conserved end residues are part of each CDR3. The D gene is left open where the match is weak. Rows may omit the clone size; those that give it use once, few, many or a size class.

j_call clone_size v_call d_call cdr3_nt cdr3_aa
TRBJ1-2 many TRBV10-3 . TGTGCCTCTACGGGAGAAATTAACTATGGCTACACCTTC CASTGEINYGYTF
TRBJ1-2 many TRBV6-5 TRBD1 TGTGCCGTTTTCCAGGACAGGGCCAACTATGGCTACACCTTC CAVFQDRANYGYTF
TRBJ2-3 . TRBV4-3 . TGCGCCAGCTCCTCGGCGGCGGCCGGGCTCACAGATACGCAGTATTTT CASSSAAAGLTDTQYF
TRBJ1-6 few TRBV7-2 . TGTGCCAGCAGCTTAGAAGGACAGAATAATTCACCCCTCCACTTT CASSLEGQNNSPLHF
TRBJ1-2 . TRBV6-1 . TGTGCCAGCAGCACTCAGGGAGTTGGGAATGGCTACACCTTC CASSTQGVGNGYTF
TRBJ2-7 once TRBV7-8 . TGTGCCAGCAGCCCACTCCTACGAGAGCAGTACTTC CASSPLLREQYF
TRBJ2-1 . TRBV4-1 . TGCGCCAGCAGCCAAGGAGTCTCGACCGTCAATGAGCAGTTCTTC CASSQGVSTVNEQFF
TRBJ1-1 many TRBV6-5 . TGTGCCAGCAGTTACAGGGATGTAGCCACTGAAGCTTTCTTT CASSYRDVATEAFF
TRBJ2-3 few TRBV28 TRBD1 TGTGCCAGCAGTTTGGGGGTCCAGGGGGCTAGCACAGATACGCAGTATTTT CASSLGVQGASTDTQYF
TRBJ1-6 few TRBV12-3/TRBV12-4 TRBD1 TGTGCCAGCAGTTCTCCCTCCGGGACAGGTCCTAGCTCCTATAATTCACCCCTCCACTTT CASSSPSGTGPSSYNSPLHF